The rows below give T cell receptor beta chains drawn from one sample of a study of graft-versus-host responses after intestinal transplantation. Produced via immunoSEQ multiplex PCR; TCRdb's table is partial and in-frame only. Of about 51,000 clones listed, about 90% were seen once; the top ten hold 0.62%. Which antigens these TCRs recognize remains unknown. This specimen consisted of unstimulated CD4+ T cells sorted from spleen or lymph node cells, obtained before transplant. These receptor sequences come from a human donor who was the organ donor for an intestinal transplant. Both conserved end residues are part of each CDR3. D genes are given only for firm matches. Size is omitted from some rows. Given values are once, few, many or a class for expanded clones.

D gene	V gene	clone size	J gene	CDR3 length	CDR3 protein	CDR3 DNA
-	TRBV20-1	-	TRBJ2-3	10	CSAEADTQYF	TGCAGTGCCGAGGCAGATACGCAGTATTTT
-	TRBV7-9	-	TRBJ2-5	14	CASSFLTDQETQYF	TGTGCCAGCAGCTTCCTGACAGACCAAGAGACCCAGTACTTC
-	TRBV10-1	-	TRBJ2-6	14	CASSMNSGANVLTF	TGCGCCAGCAGTATGAACTCCGGGGCCAACGTCCTGACTTTC
TRBD1	TRBV18	-	TRBJ1-2	14	CASSQGAQDYGYTF	TGTGCCAGCTCACAGGGGGCGCAAGACTATGGCTACACCTTC
-	TRBV28	-	TRBJ1-6	17	CASSSRQYRYKISPLHF	TGTGCCAGCAGTTCGAGACAGTATAGATATAAAATTTCACCCCTCCACTTT
TRBD1	TRBV23-1	-	TRBJ2-7	17	CASSSGTGGASSYEQYF	TGCGCCAGCAGTAGCGGGACAGGGGGCGCAAGCTCCTACGAGCAGTACTTC
-	TRBV7-2	few	TRBJ2-7	15	CASSPAPSTSYEQYF	TGTGCCAGCAGCCCAGCGCCATCCACCTCCTACGAGCAGTACTTC
-	TRBV19	-	TRBJ1-2	14	CASSVVTVGDGYTF	TGTGCCAGTAGTGTCGTGACAGTCGGAGATGGCTACACCTTC
TRBD1	TRBV6-5	few	TRBJ1-2	11	CASTRGRGYTF	TGTGCCAGCACGAGGGGGCGAGGCTACACCTTC
TRBD2	TRBV7-2	-	TRBJ2-1	15	CASSLVASGIFEQFF	TGTGCCAGCAGCTTAGTGGCTAGCGGGATATTTGAGCAGTTCTTC
-	TRBV27	-	TRBJ2-7	13	CASSPPSGAEQYF	TGTGCCAGCAGTCCTCCCTCAGGGGCTGAGCAGTACTTC
-	TRBV14	-	TRBJ2-3	11	CASSHADTQYF	TGTGCCAGCAGCCACGCAGATACGCAGTATTTT
TRBD1	TRBV29-1	few	TRBJ1-2	13	CSVDDRVYYGYTF	TGCAGCGTAGATGACAGGGTCTACTATGGCTACACCTTC
-	TRBV5-1	-	TRBJ2-1	12	CASGLTYNEQFF	TGCGCCAGCGGTCTTACTTACAATGAGCAGTTCTTC
-	TRBV7-6	-	TRBJ2-7	14	CASSSLDRTYEQYF	TGTGCCAGCAGCTCACTAGACAGGACCTACGAGCAGTACTTC
TRBD1	TRBV18	-	TRBJ2-7	15	CASSLDPGQTYEQYF	TGTGCCAGCTCACTAGATCCGGGACAGACCTACGAGCAGTACTTC
-	TRBV30	-	TRBJ1-6	14	CAWSVLGGNSPLHF	TGTGCCTGGAGTGTATTAGGGGGTAATTCACCCCTCCACTTT
TRBD2	TRBV18	-	TRBJ2-1	17	CASSPQVASGSLYEQFF	TGTGCCAGCTCACCACAGGTGGCTAGCGGGAGTCTCTATGAGCAGTTCTTC
-	TRBV19	-	TRBJ2-3	16	CASSIAEGAVGDTQYF	TGTGCCAGTAGTATAGCCGAAGGGGCAGTTGGAGATACGCAGTATTTT
-	TRBV6-1	-	TRBJ2-7	15	CASSLSRSGSHEQYF	TGTGCCAGCAGTCTCAGTCGAAGCGGGTCCCACGAGCAGTACTTC
TRBD2	TRBV7-8	once	TRBJ2-1	16	CASSLLSGTSYNEQFF	TGTGCCAGCAGCTTACTTAGCGGGACCTCCTACAATGAGCAGTTCTTC
-	TRBV30	-	TRBJ2-7	13	CAWSLWDSYEQYF	TGTGCCTGGAGTCTTTGGGACTCTTACGAGCAGTACTTC
TRBD2	TRBV7-8	-	TRBJ2-3	16	CASSLYLPGRADTQYF	TGTGCCAGCAGCTTATACCTCCCAGGGAGGGCAGATACGCAGTATTTT
-	TRBV11-3	-	TRBJ2-2	14	CASSLAGATGELFF	TGTGCCAGCAGCTTAGCGGGAGCCACCGGGGAGCTGTTTTTT
TRBD2	TRBV6-6	-	TRBJ2-1	15	CASSGPGLAPNEQFF	TGTGCCAGCAGTGGCCCGGGACTAGCGCCCAATGAGCAGTTCTTC
-	TRBV5-1	-	TRBJ1-2	13	CASSLEKQYGYTF	TGCGCCAGCAGCTTGGAGAAACAATATGGCTACACCTTC
-	TRBV6-6	-	TRBJ2-6	15	CASTFAQSGANVLTF	TGTGCCAGCACCTTTGCTCAGTCTGGGGCCAACGTCCTGACTTTC
TRBD2	TRBV9	-	TRBJ2-1	13	CASSVPGGNEQFF	TGTGCCAGCAGCGTACCGGGGGGCAATGAGCAGTTCTTC
-	TRBV28	-	TRBJ1-5	12	CASSGQSQPQHF	TGTGCCAGCTCCGGACAAAGTCAGCCCCAGCATTTT
-	TRBV28	once	TRBJ1-3	17	CASSPGGAIYSGNTIYF	TGTGCCAGCAGTCCCGGAGGCGCTATCTACTCTGGAAACACCATATATTTT
-	TRBV11-3	-	TRBJ2-6	18	CASSLRLGGSSGANVLTF	TGTGCCAGCAGCTTACGGTTAGGGGGATCCTCTGGGGCCAACGTCCTGACTTTC
TRBD1	TRBV30	-	TRBJ1-2	13	CAWGGTGEDGYTF	TGTGCCTGGGGGGGGACAGGGGAGGATGGCTACACCTTC
TRBD1	TRBV29-1	-	TRBJ2-1	18	CSAAGTGSPLFAYNEQFF	TGCAGCGCCGCCGGGACAGGGTCCCCCCTGTTCGCGTACAATGAGCAGTTCTTC
TRBD2	TRBV5-1	-	TRBJ2-1	19	CASSLSTSGRAGGYNEQFF	TGCGCCAGCAGCTTGTCGACTAGCGGGAGGGCGGGGGGCTACAATGAGCAGTTCTTC
-	TRBV29-1	-	TRBJ2-2	13	CSVRQQNTGELFF	TGCAGCGTTAGACAGCAAAACACCGGGGAGCTGTTTTTT